The rows below give T cell receptor beta chains drawn from one sample of a study of blood T cell repertoires in COVID-19. Assay used: immunoSEQ multiplex PCR; TCRdb lists only in-frame clones, some missing. The repertoire consists of about 170,000 clones, with about 91% occurring once and the leading ten covering roughly 0.77%. Sequencing was carried out using PBMCs or T cells enriched from blood (not recorded which). The receptors stem from a woman aged 18 to 35 who had recovered from COVID-19. Both conserved end residues are trimmed from each CDR3. D genes are given only for firm matches.

v_call	d_call	cdr3_length	j_call	cdr3_aa
TRBV19	TRBD1	14	TRBJ2-5	ASSMTGTGAEETQY
TRBV9	.	13	TRBJ2-1	ASSMRTRGFNEQF
TRBV28	.	14	TRBJ2-1	ASSLYRASPLNEQF
TRBV27	TRBD2	13	TRBJ2-1	ASSLYTSGSDEQF
TRBV19	.	14	TRBJ1-1	ASSVRGPDMNTEAF
TRBV7-9	.	11	TRBJ2-1	ASSLLPSEEQF
TRBV24-1	TRBD1	16	TRBJ1-1	ATSDTLPYDRGGTEAF
TRBV5-6	.	13	TRBJ2-5	ASSKRGTAQETQY
TRBV6-1	.	17	TRBJ1-3	ASSEGTSREPWAGNTIY
TRBV19	TRBD1	14	TRBJ1-5	ASRTTYRGLNQPQH
TRBV27	.	12	TRBJ2-7	ASSSFRVGLEQY
TRBV27	TRBD1	15	TRBJ1-5	ASSPWTGIPSNQPQH
TRBV19	TRBD1	11	TRBJ2-5	ASSAQGGETQY
TRBV29-1	TRBD2	12	TRBJ2-5	SVGTSPFQETQY
TRBV28	.	10	TRBJ2-1	ASSLGDNEQF
TRBV28	.	12	TRBJ1-2	ASSMYSQHYGYT